The 25 T cell receptor beta chains below were found in one sample sequenced in a study of vaccination effects on CD4 cells after COVID-19. Once cultured for roughly 10 days, the cells underwent separation to obtain CD4+ T cells. Clones were sequenced by immunoSEQ multiplex PCR, and TCRdb holds only the in-frame ones, with some missing. Of tens of thousands of clones detected, about four fifths appear once; the ten largest clones hold approximately 3%. What these receptors recognize is not known. The sequenced sample was CD4+ T cells from PBMCs cultured without peptide, obtained before COVID-19 vaccination. The source is a human donor who received a COVID-19 vaccine.

This clone was observed a few times. The rearrangement joins TRBV6-4 to TRBJ2-2; D gene uncertain. The CDR3 is 15 amino acids. V was cut by 8 bases and J by 6 bases, with 19 bases left in between. The germline gives CDR1 MRHNA, CDR2 SNTAGT. CDR3 nucleotide sequence: TGTGCCAGCGCTTTTTACCGTAGGGTCCCCGGGGAGCTGTTTTTT. It specifies CASAFYRRVPGELFF.

V usage is TRBV3-1 (or the pseudogene TRBV3-2) and J usage is TRBJ2-7; tentatively, D is TRBD2 (5 bases). This CDR3 has 13 amino acids. V gave up 2 bases and J gave up 4 bases, with 9 bases separating them. Germline values: CDR1 LGHDT, CDR2 YNNKEL (reference sequence). CDR3: CASSQSPGYEQYV. As DNA, the CDR3 is TGTGCCAGCAGCCAATCCCCGGGGTACGAGCAGTACGTC.

This sequence joins TRBV4-1 and TRBJ1-4, with 8 bases that match TRBD1. Germline V lookup: CDR1 MGHRA, CDR2 YSYEKL. The CDR3 covers 14 residues. J lost 8 bases, V lost 5 bases, and 7 bases had no gene match. CDR3 DNA sequence: TGCGCCAGCAGCTCAGACAGGGGACGGGAAAAACTGTTTTTT. Residues: CASSSDRGREKLFF.

The V gene is TRBV5-6, the J gene TRBJ1-1; D is unresolved. Germline V gene lookup returns CDR1 SGHDT and CDR2 YYEEEE. The CDR3 is 13 amino acids. V gave up 2 bases and J gave up 0 bases, with 5 bases separating them. The DNA for the CDR3 is TGTGCCAGCAGCTTCGGTTTGAACACTGAAGCTTTCTTT. Translation gives CASSFGLNTEAFF.

This sequence joins TRBV6-1 and TRBJ1-4; possibly TRBD1 for D (5 bases). Germline CDR1 reads MNHNS; CDR2 reads SASEGT. This CDR3 is 14 amino acids long. V lost 3 bases and J lost 7, with 12 bases in between. The CDR3 loop reads CASSDRVDREKLFF. The CDR3, as DNA: TGTGCCAGCAGTGACAGGGTCGATCGTGAAAAACTGTTTTTT.

This clone has only a few counts. The CDR3 loop is CASSALENSPLHF. The CDR3 bases are TGTGCCAGCAGCGCCTTGGAGAATTCACCCCTCCACTTT. This chain connects TRBV5-4 to TRBJ1-6; D not resolved. The ends were cut back, 4 bases at V and 7 bases at J, with 9 bases in the middle. The CDR3 consists of 13 residues. Per germline, CDR1 SGHNT and CDR2 YYREEE (reference sequence).

This clone ranks as medium-sized (0.01 to 0.1%). The rearrangement joins TRBV5-1 to TRBJ2-2; D ambiguous. This CDR3 contains 18 residues. Germline lookup yields CDR1 SGHRS and CDR2 YFSETQ. Trimming stripped 1 base from V and 2 bases from J, with 18 bases between. The CDR3 reads CASSLQSQIRPNTGELFF. The CDR3 nucleotides read TGCGCCAGCAGCTTGCAATCTCAGATCCGCCCAAACACCGGGGAGCTGTTTTTT.

The chain is built from TRBV24-1 and TRBJ1-5; no definite D call. CDR3 length: 12 residues. Per the germline V gene, CDR1 is KGHDR and CDR2 is SFDVKD. V was shortened by 3 bases and J by 4 bases, with 3 bases between the two germline ends. As DNA, the CDR3 is TGTGCCACCAGTGATGCAAATCAGCCCCAGCATTTT. This translates into CATSDANQPQHF.

V usage is TRBV4-1 and J usage is TRBJ1-4; the D is unclear. This CDR3 spans 16 amino acids. CDR1 is MGHRA, CDR2 YSYEKL, per germline. With 4 bases removed from V and 0 bases from J, the gap between germline ends came to 12 bases. CDR3 DNA: TGCGCCAGCAGCCCTTTAGGCGGGGCAACTAATGAAAAACTGTTTTTT. It translates to CASSPLGGATNEKLFF.

The rearrangement uses TRBV6-5 and TRBJ1-3; D perhaps matches TRBD1 (5 bases). The CDR3 consists of 14 residues. Between the trimmed V and J ends, which lost 6 bases and 3 bases, there was a span of 12 bases. Germline V gene sequence: CDR1 MNHEY, CDR2 SVGAGI. CDR3 coding DNA: TGTGCCAGCAGACGACAGTCACTTGGAAACACCATATATTTT. Translating it yields CASRRQSLGNTIYF.

V usage is TRBV2 and J usage is TRBJ1-2; D perhaps matches TRBD1 (6 bases). The V end was cut by 8 bases, the J end by 0 bases, with 13 bases between. The CDR3 contains 14 residues. The germline V gene has CDR1 SNHLY and CDR2 FYNNEI. The CDR3 coding sequence is TGTGCCAGCGCTGACAGGCTTGCTAACTATGGCTACACCTTC. It encodes CASADRLANYGYTF.

The rearrangement links TRBV7-3 to TRBJ2-2, with 10 bases matching TRBD1. The V and J ends lost 5 bases and 5 bases, in that order; junction bases with no gene match: 11. CDR3 length equals 17 residues. Germline CDR1 is SGHTA and CDR2 is FQGTGA. CDR3 sequence reads: CASSRLGTGVNTGELFF. The CDR3 bases are TGTGCCAGCAGCCGCCTGGGGACAGGGGTAAATACCGGGGAGCTGTTTTTT.

The chain links TRBV15 to TRBJ2-5, with 14 bases aligning to TRBD2. Germline trimming cut 2 bases from V and 2 bases from J; bases unmatched to any gene: 13. The CDR3 sequence is 20 residues long. In germline, CDR1 is LNHNV, CDR2 YYDKDF (reference sequence). The CDR3, as DNA: TGTGCCACCAGCAGAAACACGTTGGGTCGACTAGCGGGGGGGCAAGAGACCCAGTACTTC. As protein: CATSRNTLGRLAGGQETQYF. The whole variable domain, filled in from reference TRBV15 and TRBJ2-5, reads DAMVIQNPRYQVTQFGKPVTLSCSQTLNHNVMYWYQQKSSQAPKLLFHYYDKDFNNEADTPDNFQSRRPNTSFCFLDIRSPGLGDTAMYLCATSRNTLGRLAGGQETQYFGPGTRLLVL.

In its sample, this clone was seen once. The genes are TRBV7-9 and TRBJ2-5; TRBD1 agrees at 8 bases. Germline trimming cut 4 bases from V and 5 bases from J; bases unmatched to any gene: 6. The germline V gene encodes CDR1 SEHNR and CDR2 FQNEAQ (reference sequence). There are 14 residues in the CDR3. The CDR3 bases are TGTGCCAGCAGCTCCTCTGGACAGGGTGAGACCCAGTACTTC. The encoded protein is CASSSSGQGETQYF. The full variable domain, its missing parts supplied by reference TRBV7-9 and TRBJ2-5, is DTGVSQNPRHKITKRGQNVTFRCDPISEHNRLYWYRQTLGQGPEFLTYFQNEAQLEKSRLLSDRFSAERPKGSFSTLEIQRTEQGDSAMYLCASSSSGQGETQYFGPGTRLLVL.

V and J are TRBV6-5 and TRBJ2-3, with a possible D match to TRBD2 (6 bases). The CDR3 contains 14 residues. Trimming stripped 4 bases from V and 0 bases from J, with 8 bases between. Germline-derived CDR1 and CDR2 are MNHEY and SVGAGI. The CDR3 is CASSLGTSTDTQYF. The CDR3 DNA sequence: TGTGCCAGCAGTTTAGGGACTAGCACAGATACGCAGTATTTT.

J is TRBJ2-7 and V is TRBV2, with D tentatively TRBD1 or TRBD2 (5 bases each). Trimming removed 2 bases from V and 9 bases from J, with 20 bases in between. This CDR3 is built from 15 residues. Germline CDR1 and CDR2: SNHLY and FYNNEI. This chain's CDR3 is CASSEWDLGLSWQYV. In DNA form, the CDR3 reads TGTGCCAGCAGTGAATGGGACCTTGGGCTGAGCTGGCAGTACGTC.

V is TRBV6-5 and J is TRBJ1-2; maybe TRBD1 (5 bases). This CDR3 is 15 amino acids long. The germline CDR1 and CDR2 sequences are MNHEY and SVGAGI. Deletions cut 8 bases from V and 5 bases from J, with 21 bases between. CDR3 coding DNA: TGTGCCAGCCGTAGGCAGGGACTAGCGAATTATGGCTACACCTTC. Protein sequence: CASRRQGLANYGYTF.

The chain carries TRBV5-1 and TRBJ2-6, with D uncertain. The CDR3 sequence is 16 residues long. CDR1 is SGHRS and CDR2 is YFSETQ in the germline V gene. V gave up 2 bases and J gave up 4 bases, with 13 bases separating them. The CDR3 DNA is TGCGCCAGCAGCTTATCTGGTTGGGCGGGGGCCAACGTCCTGACTTTC. Its protein product is CASSLSGWAGANVLTF.

This clone was counted a few times. This chain joins TRBV19 and TRBJ1-2, with D unclear. Trimming removed 4 bases at V and 3 bases at J, with 12 bases between. The length of the CDR3 is 14 residues. In germline, CDR1 is LNHDA, CDR2 SQIVND (reference sequence). CDR3 amino acids: CASSTGEAYYGYTF. The CDR3 DNA reads as TGTGCCAGTAGTACCGGGGAGGCTTACTATGGCTACACCTTC.

The genes are TRBV5-1 and TRBJ1-1; no clear D gene. V lost 3 bases and J lost 2, with 11 bases in between. Germline lookup yields CDR1 SGHRS and CDR2 YFSETQ. The CDR3 contains 14 residues. CDR3 in amino acids: CASSWEAGNTEAFF. Here the CDR3 DNA reads TGCGCCAGCAGCTGGGAGGCGGGTAACACTGAAGCTTTCTTT.

The chain recombines TRBV2 with TRBJ1-2, with 7 bases fitting TRBD1. This CDR3 spans 14 amino acids. Germline assignment: CDR1 SNHLY and CDR2 FYNNEI. Trimming removed 5 bases from V and 1 base from J; junction bases left unmatched: 4. CDR3 nucleotides: TGTGCCAGCAGTAATACAGGGGTTAACTATGGCTACACCTTC. This encodes CASSNTGVNYGYTF.

The chain links TRBV7-9 to TRBJ1-2; the match to TRBD1 covers 7 bases. Germline lookup yields CDR1 SEHNR and CDR2 FQNEAQ (reference sequence). The ends lost 9 bases at V and 8 bases at J; junction bases unmatched: 15. This CDR3 contains 14 residues. This CDR3 is CARPIKGAAWGYTF. CDR3 coding DNA: TGTGCCAGGCCGATAAAGGGGGCTGCGTGGGGCTACACCTTC.

This clone was observed a single time. CDR3 region: CASSLDPQGAYNEQFF. The CDR3 bases are TGTGCCAGCAGCTTGGACCCACAGGGGGCCTACAATGAGCAGTTCTTC. The chain links TRBV5-4 to TRBJ2-1, with 8 bases aligning to TRBD1. This CDR3 has 16 residues. The junction had 4 bases not matched to a gene; V was cut back by 0 bases and J by 2 bases. CDR1 is SGHNT and CDR2 is YYREEE in the germline V gene (reference sequence).

This chain links TRBV5-1 with TRBJ2-2; D call uncertain. The ends were cut back, 0 bases at V and 1 base at J, with 10 bases in the middle. From germline, CDR1 is SGHRS and CDR2 YFSETQ. There are 16 residues in the CDR3. CDR3 residues: CASSLESGQNTGELFF. Here the CDR3 DNA reads TGCGCCAGCAGCTTGGAATCCGGGCAGAACACCGGGGAGCTGTTTTTT.

This rearrangement joins TRBV9 to TRBJ2-1; 8 nucleotides agree with TRBD2. Trimming removed 3 bases from V and 7 bases from J; junction bases left unmatched: 12. The CDR3 covers 16 residues. Germline-derived CDR1 and CDR2 are SGDLS and YYNGEE. The CDR3 coding sequence is TGTGCCAGCAGCGCACCCGTCGGGGGGGCGTCGAATGAGCAGTTCTTC. Translating it yields CASSAPVGGASNEQFF. The full variable domain, completed using reference TRBV9 and TRBJ2-1, is DSGVTQTPKHLITATGQRVTLRCSPRSGDLSVYWYQQSLDQGLQFLIQYYNGEERAKGNILERFSAQQFPDLHSELNLSSLELGDSALYFCASSAPVGGASNEQFFGPGTRLTVL.